The T cell receptor beta chain under discussion was sequenced for a study of HIV-infected patients and healthy controls (dated by TCRdb to the mid-2010s). This clonotype has a handful of counts. No antigen is known for it. No base-level quality is on record; no much larger clone is a single base apart. The library came from 5' RACE. For sequencing, an Illumina MiSeq was employed. TCRdb itself trimmed the public reads at Q25 with fastp, ran MiXCR and retained productive beta chains. Under each unique CDR3 protein, matching rows form one entry showing the most common genes and DNA. The sample contains 15,000 to 20,000 distinct CDR3 sequences, around 15% of them found a single time. The top ten constitute roughly a quarter of the sample. The source of this sequence is a human donor in good health. The sample taken for sequencing was CD8+ T cells from blood.

The CDR3 has the sequence CASSPGLAGDNPFYEQYF. The DNA sequence is given as TGTGCCAGCAGCCCGGGACTAGCGGGGGATAATCCCTTCTACGAGCAGTACTTC. The sequence is built from TRBV3-1 and TRBJ2-7, with 14 central nucleotides matching TRBD2. After removal of 4 bases from V and 3 bases from J, the junction retains 11 bases not matched to a gene. Reading the germline V gene (reference sequence) gives CDR1 LGHDT and CDR2 YNNKEL. CDR3 length: 18 amino acids, cysteine to phenylalanine. CDR3 DNA is the only sequence kept; it has 54 bases, read in frame from the first base.